The 17 T cell receptor beta chains presented below share a single source sample, sequenced in a study of blood T cell repertoires in COVID-19. Profiling relied on immunoSEQ multiplex PCR, and the TCRdb table lists in-frame clones only, not all of them. The sample carries some 200,000 clones, around 83% recorded once. Input material: peripheral blood. The receptors shown here come from a man aged 50 or older with active or convalescent COVID-19.

This chain connects TRBV7-2 to TRBJ2-1; TRBD2 matches 7 bases. J lost 7 bases, V lost 5 bases, and 5 bases had no gene match. Germline assignment: CDR1 SGHTA and CDR2 FQGNSA. CDR3 size: 13 residues. The CDR3 sequence: CASSPGRENEQFF. The CDR3, as DNA: TGTGCCAGCAGCCCAGGGAGGGAAAATGAGCAGTTCTTC.

V usage is TRBV5-6 and J usage is TRBJ1-4; unclear D gene. Trimming removed 1 base at V and 5 bases at J, with 12 bases between. The CDR3 runs to 15 residues. CDR1 and CDR2 from the germline V gene are SGHDT and YYEEEE. Here the CDR3 reads CASSLLTWANEKLFF. The CDR3 DNA follows: TGTGCCAGCAGCTTGCTGACCTGGGCGAATGAAAAACTGTTTTTT.

The chain carries TRBV6-2 or TRBV6-3 and TRBJ1-5; TRBD1 matches 9 bases. Germline V gives CDR1 MNHEY, CDR2 SVGEGT. V was pared by 0 bases and J by 0 bases, with 3 bases of the junction left unmatched. The CDR3 is 17 amino acids. The CDR3 region is CASSYSGTGYSNQPQHF. In DNA form, the CDR3 reads TGTGCCAGCAGTTACTCGGGGACAGGGTATAGCAATCAGCCCCAGCATTTT.

The rearrangement joins TRBV3-1 (or the pseudogene TRBV3-2) to TRBJ1-1; no firm D call. The germline V gene encodes CDR1 LGHDT and CDR2 YNNKEL (reference sequence). V lost 4 bases, J lost 11 bases, and 14 bases lay in between. This CDR3 region has 12 residues. CDR3 DNA: TGTGCCAGCAGCCTTGCTCGCGAAGTGGCTTTCTTT. Its translation: CASSLAREVAFF.

The J gene is TRBJ2-7, the V gene TRBV24-1; 10 bases map to TRBD1. V was clipped by 4 bases and J by 2 bases; unmatched bases: 7. Germline loops: CDR1 KGHDR, CDR2 SFDVKD. This CDR3 has 16 residues. CDR3 sequence (DNA): TGTGCCACCAGTGACCCCAGGGACAGGGGAACCTACGAGCAGTACTTC. Protein sequence: CATSDPRDRGTYEQYF.

The chain recombines TRBV5-6 with TRBJ2-4, with 13 bases lining up with TRBD2. J lost 1 base, V lost 2 bases, and 9 bases had no gene match. Germline values: CDR1 SGHDT, CDR2 YYEEEE. This CDR3 spans 19 amino acids. DNA of the CDR3: TGTGCCAGCAGCTTCGGACTAGCGGGGGCATGGGAGGCCAAAAACATTCAGTACTTC. Protein: CASSFGLAGAWEAKNIQYF.

V gene TRBV15 combines with J gene TRBJ1-2; weak D call: TRBD1 (6 bases). Germline CDR1 and CDR2: LNHNV and YYDKDF (reference sequence). V was cut by 1 base and J by 8 bases, with 14 bases left in between. The CDR3 consists of 14 residues. DNA for the CDR3: TGTGCCACCAGCAGAGTCCGGGGGGCGCCCGGCTACACCTTC. Translating gives CATSRVRGAPGYTF.

This clone was seen a handful of times. The genes are TRBV30 and TRBJ1-1, with TRBD1 matching 9 bases. V was pared by 5 bases and J by 5 bases, with 3 bases of the junction left unmatched. The CDR3 is 12 amino acids. CDR1 and CDR2 from the germline V gene are GTSNPN and SVGIG (reference sequence). CDR3: CAWGQGRTEAFF. Written as DNA, the CDR3 is TGTGCCTGGGGACAGGGGCGGACTGAAGCTTTCTTT.

V is TRBV6-8 and J is TRBJ1-5; the match to TRBD1 covers 8 bases. Germline V gene lookup returns CDR1 MNHGY and CDR2 SAAAGT. V dropped 3 bases and J dropped 0; count of bases not matched to a gene: 13. The CDR3 runs 19 residues. CDR3: CASSYARGQGPPSNQPQHF. The CDR3 DNA is TGTGCCAGCAGTTATGCTCGCGGACAGGGACCCCCTAGCAATCAGCCCCAGCATTTT.

V and J are TRBV7-9 and TRBJ2-2; weak D call: TRBD1 (6 bases). V lost 1 base, J lost 2 bases, and 20 bases lay in between. CDR1 SEHNR and CDR2 FQNEAQ come from the germline V gene (reference sequence). CDR3 length: 19 residues. The CDR3 DNA follows: TGTGCCAGCAGCTTAGTAAGATCGAAGGGCAGGGGAAACACCGGGGAGCTGTTTTTT. Translation gives CASSLVRSKGRGNTGELFF.

V gene TRBV28 combines with J gene TRBJ1-3; D call uncertain. CDR3 length: 16 residues. Looked up from germline, CDR1 is MDHEN and CDR2 is SYDVKM. V was trimmed by 6 bases and J by 0 bases, leaving 15 bases between them. CDR3 in amino acids: CASSSPPEISGNTIYF. The CDR3 DNA is TGTGCCAGCAGCTCCCCCCCGGAGATCTCTGGAAACACCATATATTTT.

This clone came up a few times. The chain uses TRBV28 and TRBJ1-4; TRBD1 agrees at 11 bases. Germline V lookup: CDR1 MDHEN, CDR2 SYDVKM. The CDR3 runs to 19 residues. Losses at the gene ends were 5 bases for V and 0 bases for J; bases not matched to a gene: 11. This chain's CDR3 is CASSPPWGTGGSTNEKLFF. Written as DNA, the CDR3 is TGTGCCAGCAGTCCCCCTTGGGGGACAGGGGGGTCAACTAATGAAAAACTGTTTTTT. Full variable domain (remainder filled in from reference TRBV28 and TRBJ1-4): DVKVTQSSRYLVKRTGEKVFLECVQDMDHENMFWYRQDPGLGLRLIYFSYDVKMKEKGDIPEGYSVSREKKERFSLILESASTNQTSMYLCASSPPWGTGGSTNEKLFFGSGTQLSVL.

The chain joins TRBV11-2 to TRBJ1-2, with a possible D match to TRBD1 (5 bases). V shed 5 bases and J shed 2 bases, with 15 bases lying between them. Germline loops: CDR1 SGHAT, CDR2 FQNNGV. CDR3 length: 15 residues. This CDR3 is CASSPLRGRNYGYTF. CDR3 DNA: TGTGCCAGCAGCCCCCTGCGGGGGAGAAACTATGGCTACACCTTC. Complete variable domain (other parts from reference TRBV11-2 and TRBJ1-2): EAGVAQSPRYKIIEKRQSVAFWCNPISGHATLYWYQQILGQGPKLLIQFQNNGVVDDSQLPKDRFSAERLKGVDSTLKIQPAKLEDSAVYLCASSPLRGRNYGYTFGSGTRLTVV.

This clone was counted once. As DNA, the CDR3 is TGTGCCAGCAGTTTGCTGGGAGGCTCCTACAATGAGCAGTTCTTC. Protein product: CASSLLGGSYNEQFF. The chain uses TRBV28 and TRBJ2-1; perhaps TRBD2 as D (6 bases). Trimming removed 3 bases at V and 0 bases at J, with 9 bases between. The CDR3 consists of 15 residues. The germline V gene has CDR1 MDHEN and CDR2 SYDVKM.

This clone was detected a few times. This chain connects TRBV3-1 (or the pseudogene TRBV3-2) to TRBJ1-4, with 9 bases matching TRBD1. The CDR3 runs 17 residues. CDR1 is LGHDT and CDR2 is YNNKEL in the germline V gene (reference sequence). Unmatched junction bases numbered 13, after V lost 4 bases and J lost 7 bases. Here the CDR3 reads CASSPYSRGQGREKLFF. CDR3 DNA: TGTGCCAGCAGCCCTTACTCCCGGGGACAGGGACGTGAAAAACTGTTTTTT.

The chain uses TRBV18 and TRBJ1-4; tentative D call: TRBD1 (6 bases). Germline-derived CDR1 and CDR2 are KGHSH and LQKENI. Trimming removed 3 bases from V and 5 bases from J, with 7 bases in between. This CDR3 region has 13 residues. CDR3 DNA: TGTGCCAGCTCACCGGGACACAATGAAAAACTGTTTTTT. Translating it yields CASSPGHNEKLFF.

This chain connects TRBV6-1 to TRBJ2-7; D is unresolved. The CDR3 has 13 residues. V was clipped by 1 base and J by 3 bases, with 7 bases between them. Per germline, CDR1 MNHNS and CDR2 SASEGT. The CDR3 is CASSEGAYYEQYV. In nucleotides, the CDR3 is TGTGCCAGCAGTGAAGGGGCCTACTACGAGCAGTACGTC.